This TCR beta chain was sequenced during a study of cytomegalovirus exposure and HLA in healthy donors. Study-wide context: Approximately 180 million T cells yielded over 90 million unique TCR beta sequences in earlier analysis.

PCR employed 60 Vbeta and 13 Jbeta primers. Assay: immunoSEQ multiplex PCR; the TCRdb copy retains only in-frame clones and omits some. Of about 150,000 clones listed, about four fifths are singletons. The ends were cut back, 5 bases at V and 4 bases at J, with 9 bases in the middle. The CDR3 has 12 residues. From germline, CDR1 is SGHDN and CDR2 FVKESK. Sequenced sample: PBMCs. J is TRBJ2-7 and V is TRBV14, with TRBD2 as a possible D gene (5 bases). The TCR sequence derives from a woman in her thirties or forties in good health and CMV-seronegative. DNA for the CDR3: TGTGCCAGCAGCTTTGGGGAGTACGAGCAGTACTTC. Translated, it gives CASSFGEYEQYF.